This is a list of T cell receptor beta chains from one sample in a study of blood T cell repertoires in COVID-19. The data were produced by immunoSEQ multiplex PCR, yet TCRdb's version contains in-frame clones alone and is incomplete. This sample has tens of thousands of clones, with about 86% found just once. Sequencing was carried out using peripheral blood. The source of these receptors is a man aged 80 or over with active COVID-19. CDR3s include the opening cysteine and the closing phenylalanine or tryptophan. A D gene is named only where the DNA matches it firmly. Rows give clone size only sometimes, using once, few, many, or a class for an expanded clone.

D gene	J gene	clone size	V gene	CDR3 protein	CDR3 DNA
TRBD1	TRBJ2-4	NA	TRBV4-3	CASSQNTQGDIILAKNIQYF	TGCGCCAGCAGCCAAAACACTCAGGGGGACATTATACTAGCCAAAAACATTCAGTACTTC
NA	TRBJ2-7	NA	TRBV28	CAGSSNRFWSSEQYF	TGTGCCGGCAGTTCCAACAGGTTCTGGTCAAGCGAGCAGTACTTC
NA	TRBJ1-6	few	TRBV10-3	CAISRGNSPLHF	TGTGCCATCAGTAGAGGAAATTCACCCCTCCACTTT
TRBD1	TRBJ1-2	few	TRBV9	CASSVSDRGLLGYTF	TGTGCCAGCAGCGTTTCAGACAGGGGGCTTCTGGGCTACACCTTC
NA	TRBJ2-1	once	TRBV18	CASSRSRGENNEQFF	TGTGCCAGCTCACGTTCCAGGGGGGAAAACAATGAGCAGTTCTTC
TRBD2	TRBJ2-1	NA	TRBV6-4	CASSTSGSRSYNEQFF	TGTGCCAGCAGTACTAGCGGGAGTCGATCCTACAATGAGCAGTTCTTC
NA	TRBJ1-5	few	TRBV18	CASSPDWDQPQHF	TGTGCCAGCTCACCGGACTGGGATCAGCCCCAGCATTTT
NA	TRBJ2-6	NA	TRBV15	CATSYRGSSGANVLTF	TGTGCCACCAGCTATAGGGGTAGCTCTGGGGCCAACGTCCTGACTTTC
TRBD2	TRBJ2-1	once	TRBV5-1	CASSLARLAGYHEQFF	TGCGCCAGCAGCTTGGCCAGGTTAGCGGGATACCATGAGCAGTTCTTC
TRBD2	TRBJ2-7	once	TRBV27	CASSLIAGISYEQYF	TGTGCCAGCAGTTTAATAGCGGGGATCTCCTACGAGCAGTACTTC
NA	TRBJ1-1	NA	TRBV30	CAWRQGGNTEAFF	TGTGCCTGGAGGCAGGGTGGGAACACTGAAGCTTTCTTT
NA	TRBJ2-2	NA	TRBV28	CASSSQGPGELFF	TGTGCCAGCAGTTCGCAGGGGCCCGGGGAGCTGTTTTTT
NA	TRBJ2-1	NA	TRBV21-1	CASSKRGTSGRIGEQFF	TGTGCCAGCAGCAAGAGAGGGACTAGCGGACGTATAGGTGAGCAGTTCTTC
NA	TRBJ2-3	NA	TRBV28	CASSLRPLLGSPWSRTDTQYF	TGTGCCAGCAGTCTCCGACCCCTGTTAGGGAGTCCCTGGAGTAGGACAGATACGCAGTATTTT
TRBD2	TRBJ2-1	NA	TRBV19	CASREGLNEQFF	TGTGCCAGTAGGGAGGGACTAAATGAGCAGTTCTTC
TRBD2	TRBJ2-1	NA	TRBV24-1	CATSDSTGTSVYNEQFF	TGTGCCACCAGTGATTCCACCGGGACTAGCGTTTACAATGAGCAGTTCTTC
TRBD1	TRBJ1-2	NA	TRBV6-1	CASSARQGGTANYGYTF	TGTGCCAGCAGTGCCCGACAGGGGGGGACAGCTAACTATGGCTACACCTTC
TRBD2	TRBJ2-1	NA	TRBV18	CASSPPASGDNEQFF	TGTGCCAGCTCACCACCGGCTAGCGGTGACAATGAGCAGTTCTTC
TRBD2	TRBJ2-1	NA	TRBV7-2	CASSSSGSPYNEQFF	TGTGCCAGCAGCTCTAGCGGGAGTCCCTACAATGAGCAGTTCTTC
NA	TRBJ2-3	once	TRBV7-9	CASSLWQTSTYTDTQYF	TGTGCCAGCAGCTTATGGCAGACTTCTACCTACACAGATACGCAGTATTTT
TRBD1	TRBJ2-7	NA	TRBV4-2	CASSHSGQNYEQYF	TGTGCCAGCAGCCACTCGGGACAGAACTACGAGCAGTACTTC
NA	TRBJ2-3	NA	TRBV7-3	CASSSYLTDTQYF	TGTGCCAGCAGCTCCTACCTCACAGATACGCAGTATTTT
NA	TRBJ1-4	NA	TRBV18	CASSPRRSGHQIMEKLFF	TGTGCCAGCTCACCAAGGAGATCGGGACACCAAATAATGGAAAAACTGTTTTTT
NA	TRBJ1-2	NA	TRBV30	CAWTIPTDPANYGYTF	TGTGCCTGGACAATTCCGACAGACCCAGCTAACTATGGCTACACCTTC
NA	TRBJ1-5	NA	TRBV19	CASSFQDNQPQHF	TGTGCCAGTAGTTTCCAGGACAATCAGCCCCAGCATTTT
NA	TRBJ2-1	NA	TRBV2	CASKVGQGSSEFF	NA